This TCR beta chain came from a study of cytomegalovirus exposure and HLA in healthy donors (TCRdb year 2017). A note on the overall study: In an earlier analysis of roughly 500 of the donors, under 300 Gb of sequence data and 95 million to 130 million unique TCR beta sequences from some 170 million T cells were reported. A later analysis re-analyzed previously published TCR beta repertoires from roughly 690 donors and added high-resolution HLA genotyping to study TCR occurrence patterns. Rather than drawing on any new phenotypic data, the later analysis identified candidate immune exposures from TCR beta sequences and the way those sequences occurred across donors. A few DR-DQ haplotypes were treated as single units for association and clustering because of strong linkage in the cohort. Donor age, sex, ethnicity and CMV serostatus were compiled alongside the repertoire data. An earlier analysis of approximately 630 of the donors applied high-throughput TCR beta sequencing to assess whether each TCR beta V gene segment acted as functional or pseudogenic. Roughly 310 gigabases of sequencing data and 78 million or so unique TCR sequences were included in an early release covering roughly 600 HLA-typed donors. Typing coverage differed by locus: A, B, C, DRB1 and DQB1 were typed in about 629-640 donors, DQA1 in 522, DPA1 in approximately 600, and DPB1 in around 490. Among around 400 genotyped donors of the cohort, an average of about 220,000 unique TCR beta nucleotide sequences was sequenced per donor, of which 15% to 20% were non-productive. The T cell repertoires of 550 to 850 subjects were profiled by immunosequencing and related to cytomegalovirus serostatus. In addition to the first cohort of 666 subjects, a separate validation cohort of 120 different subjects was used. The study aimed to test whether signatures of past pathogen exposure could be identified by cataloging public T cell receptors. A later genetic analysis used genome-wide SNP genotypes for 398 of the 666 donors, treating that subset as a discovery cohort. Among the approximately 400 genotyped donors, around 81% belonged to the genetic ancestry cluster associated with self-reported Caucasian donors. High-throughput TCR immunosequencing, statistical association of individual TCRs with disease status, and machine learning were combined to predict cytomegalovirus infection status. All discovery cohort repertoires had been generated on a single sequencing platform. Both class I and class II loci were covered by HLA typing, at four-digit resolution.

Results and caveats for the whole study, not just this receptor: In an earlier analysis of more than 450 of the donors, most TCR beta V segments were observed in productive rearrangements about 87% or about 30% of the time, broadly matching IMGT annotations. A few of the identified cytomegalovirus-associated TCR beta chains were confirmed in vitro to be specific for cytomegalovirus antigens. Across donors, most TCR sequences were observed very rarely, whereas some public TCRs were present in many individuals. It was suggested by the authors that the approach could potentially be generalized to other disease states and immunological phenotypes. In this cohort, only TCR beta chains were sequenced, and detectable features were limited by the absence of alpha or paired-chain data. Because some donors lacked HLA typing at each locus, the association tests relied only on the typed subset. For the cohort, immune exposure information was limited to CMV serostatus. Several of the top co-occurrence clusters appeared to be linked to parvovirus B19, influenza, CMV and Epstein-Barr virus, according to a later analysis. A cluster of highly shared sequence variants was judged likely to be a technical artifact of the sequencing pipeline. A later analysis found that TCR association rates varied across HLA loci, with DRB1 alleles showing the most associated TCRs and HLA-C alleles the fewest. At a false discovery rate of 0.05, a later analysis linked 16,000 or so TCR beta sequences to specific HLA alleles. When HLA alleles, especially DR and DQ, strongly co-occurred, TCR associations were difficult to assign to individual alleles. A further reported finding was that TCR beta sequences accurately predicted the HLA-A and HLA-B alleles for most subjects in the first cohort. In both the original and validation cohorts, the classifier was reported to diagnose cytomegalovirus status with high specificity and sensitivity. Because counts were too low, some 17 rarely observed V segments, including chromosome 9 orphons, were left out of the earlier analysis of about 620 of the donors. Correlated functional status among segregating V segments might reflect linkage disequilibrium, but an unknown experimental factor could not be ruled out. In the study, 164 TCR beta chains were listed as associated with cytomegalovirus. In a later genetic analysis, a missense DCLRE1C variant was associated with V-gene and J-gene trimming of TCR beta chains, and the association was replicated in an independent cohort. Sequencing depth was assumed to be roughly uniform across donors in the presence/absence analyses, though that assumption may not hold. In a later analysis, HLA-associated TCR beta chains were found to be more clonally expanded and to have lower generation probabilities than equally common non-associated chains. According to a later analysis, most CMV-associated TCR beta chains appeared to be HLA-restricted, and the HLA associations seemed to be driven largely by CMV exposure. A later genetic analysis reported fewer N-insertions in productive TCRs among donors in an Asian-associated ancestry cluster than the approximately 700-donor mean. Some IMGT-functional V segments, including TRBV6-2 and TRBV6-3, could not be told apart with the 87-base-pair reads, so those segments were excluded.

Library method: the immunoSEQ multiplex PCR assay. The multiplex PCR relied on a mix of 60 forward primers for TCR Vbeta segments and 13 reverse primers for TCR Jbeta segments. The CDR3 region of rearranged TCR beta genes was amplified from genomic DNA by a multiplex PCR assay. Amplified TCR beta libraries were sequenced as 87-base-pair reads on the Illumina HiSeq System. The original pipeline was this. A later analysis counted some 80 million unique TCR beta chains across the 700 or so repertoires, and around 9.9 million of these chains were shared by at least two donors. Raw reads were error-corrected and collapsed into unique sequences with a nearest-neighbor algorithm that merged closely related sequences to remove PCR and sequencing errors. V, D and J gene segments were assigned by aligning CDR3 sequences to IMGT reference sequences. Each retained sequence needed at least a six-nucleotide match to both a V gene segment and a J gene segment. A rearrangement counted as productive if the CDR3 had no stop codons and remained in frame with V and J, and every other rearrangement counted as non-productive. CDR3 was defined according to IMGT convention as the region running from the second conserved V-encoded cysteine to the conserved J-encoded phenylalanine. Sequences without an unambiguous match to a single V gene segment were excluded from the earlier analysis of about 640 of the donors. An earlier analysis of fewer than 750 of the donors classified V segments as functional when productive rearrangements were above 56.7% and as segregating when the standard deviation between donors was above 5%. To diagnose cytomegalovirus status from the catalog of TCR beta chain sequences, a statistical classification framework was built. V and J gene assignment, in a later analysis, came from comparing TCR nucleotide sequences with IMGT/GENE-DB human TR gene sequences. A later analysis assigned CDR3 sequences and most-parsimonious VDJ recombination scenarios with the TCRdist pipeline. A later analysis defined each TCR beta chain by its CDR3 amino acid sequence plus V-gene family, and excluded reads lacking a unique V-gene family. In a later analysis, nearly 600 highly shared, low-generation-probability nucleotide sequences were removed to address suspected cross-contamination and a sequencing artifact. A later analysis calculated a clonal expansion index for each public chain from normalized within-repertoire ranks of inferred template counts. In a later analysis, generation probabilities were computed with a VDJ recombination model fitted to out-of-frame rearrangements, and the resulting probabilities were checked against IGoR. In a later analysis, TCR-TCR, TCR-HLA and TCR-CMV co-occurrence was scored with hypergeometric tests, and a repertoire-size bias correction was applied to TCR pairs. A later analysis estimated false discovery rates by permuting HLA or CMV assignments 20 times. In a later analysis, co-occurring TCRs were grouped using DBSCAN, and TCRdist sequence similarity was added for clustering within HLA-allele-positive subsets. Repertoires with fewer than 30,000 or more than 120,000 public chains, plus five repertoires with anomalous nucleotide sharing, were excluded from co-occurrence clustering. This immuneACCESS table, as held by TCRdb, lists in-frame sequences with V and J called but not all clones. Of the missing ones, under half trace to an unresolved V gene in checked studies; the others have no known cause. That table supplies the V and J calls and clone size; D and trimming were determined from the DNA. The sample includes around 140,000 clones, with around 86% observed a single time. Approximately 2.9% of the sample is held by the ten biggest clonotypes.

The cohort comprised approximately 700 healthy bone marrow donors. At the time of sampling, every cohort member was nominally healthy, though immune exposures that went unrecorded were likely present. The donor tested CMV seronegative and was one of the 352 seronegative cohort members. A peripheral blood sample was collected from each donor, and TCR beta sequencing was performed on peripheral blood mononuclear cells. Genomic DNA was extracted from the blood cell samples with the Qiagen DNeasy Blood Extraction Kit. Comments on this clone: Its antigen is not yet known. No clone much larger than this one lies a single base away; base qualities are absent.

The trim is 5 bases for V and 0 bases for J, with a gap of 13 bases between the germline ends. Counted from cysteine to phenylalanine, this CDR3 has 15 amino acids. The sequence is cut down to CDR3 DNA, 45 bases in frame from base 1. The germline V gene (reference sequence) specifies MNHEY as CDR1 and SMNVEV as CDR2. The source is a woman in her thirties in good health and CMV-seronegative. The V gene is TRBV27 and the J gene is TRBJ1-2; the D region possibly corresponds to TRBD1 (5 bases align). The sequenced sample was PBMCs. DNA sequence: TGTGCCAGCAGTGCGACAGCTTCAGCTAACTATGGCTACACCTTC. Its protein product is CASSATASANYGYTF.